The 4 T cell receptor beta chains given below trace back to one sample, sequenced in a study of T cell changes during pregnancy in multiple sclerosis. Clones were sequenced by immunoSEQ multiplex PCR, and TCRdb holds only the in-frame ones, with some missing. Seen here are approximately 34,000 clones, roughly 90% observed once, and the top ten hold roughly 4.5%. Sequencing was performed on CD8+ T cells from peripheral blood mononuclear cells, taken after pregnancy. The receptors stem from a female donor with multiple sclerosis, enrolled in a pregnancy study.

The chain combines TRBV4-2 with TRBJ2-7; 10 bases are shared with TRBD2. This CDR3 is 17 amino acids long. Germline trimming cut 0 bases from V and 6 bases from J; bases unmatched to any gene: 11. CDR1 is LGHNA and CDR2 is YNFKEQ in the germline V gene. As DNA, the CDR3 is TGTGCCAGCAGCCAAGATACTGGAAGCGGGGGGGCCCTCGAGCAGTACTTC. Its translation: CASSQDTGSGGALEQYF.

The chain has TRBV7-9 and TRBJ1-1; 8 bases match TRBD1. With V trimmed by 0 bases and J by 2 bases, 8 bases remained unmatched. Germline CDR1 and CDR2: SEHNR and FQNEAQ (reference sequence). CDR3 length equals 17 residues. CDR3 nucleotide sequence: TGTGCCAGCAGCTTAGCGGCAGGGGGCGAAGGAAACACTGAAGCTTTCTTT. It translates to CASSLAAGGEGNTEAFF. The whole variable domain, remainder taken from reference TRBV7-9 and TRBJ1-1, is DTGVSQNPRHKITKRGQNVTFRCDPISEHNRLYWYRQTLGQGPEFLTYFQNEAQLEKSRLLSDRFSAERPKGSFSTLEIQRTEQGDSAMYLCASSLAAGGEGNTEAFFGQGTRLTVV.

This clone was recorded only once. This chain joins TRBV5-8 and TRBJ1-3; D is unresolved. CDR3 length: 19 amino acids. CDR1 and CDR2 from the germline V gene are SGHTS and YDEGEE. V lost 0 bases and J 4 bases, leaving 23 bases between the germline ends. CDR3 sequence reads: CASSLAFFEVEGVGNTIYF. CDR3 DNA: TGTGCCAGCAGCTTGGCATTTTTCGAGGTTGAGGGAGTCGGAAACACCATATATTTT.

The sample holds one count of this clone. This chain connects TRBV4-3 to TRBJ2-3; 10 bases are a match to TRBD2. Germline V gene lookup returns CDR1 LGHNA and CDR2 YSLEER. There are 18 residues in the CDR3. Trimming at V came to 0 bases and at J to 8 bases, leaving 14 bases not matched to a gene. This chain's CDR3 is CASSQDWPSGGPQGTQYF. CDR3 nucleotides: TGCGCCAGCAGCCAAGATTGGCCTAGCGGGGGACCCCAGGGTACGCAGTATTTT.